Listed below are T cell receptor beta chains from one sample, sequenced in a study of technical replicates of blood from a handful of donors. Produced via immunoSEQ multiplex PCR; TCRdb's table is partial and in-frame only. The sample includes just under 60,000 clones, about nine tenths seen only once; the top ten take less than 5%. Source material: PBMCs. The receptors stem from a human donor in good health. Some clones in this sample may be carry-over from other donors' samples. CDR3s include the opening cysteine and the closing phenylalanine or tryptophan. D genes are given only for firm matches. The size field is filled for only some rows; it gives once, few, many or a size class.

j_call,clone_size,v_call,d_call,cdr3_nt,cdr3_aa
TRBJ2-7,NA,TRBV6-6,TRBD2,TGTGCCAGCAGTCGCGATAGCGGGAGGCGGGGCGAGCAGTACTTC,CASSRDSGRRGEQYF
TRBJ1-1,NA,TRBV29-1,NA,TGCAGCGTGACGACAGGACTGAACACTGAAGCTTTCTTT,CSVTTGLNTEAFF
TRBJ1-5,NA,TRBV30,NA,TGTGCCTGGAATGAGGGGTCAGGGAGGCGGCCCCAGCATTTT,CAWNEGSGRRPQHF
TRBJ1-4,once,TRBV5-1,NA,TGCGCCAGCAGCTCGGAAGGGGTATACACTAATGAAAAACTGTTTTTT,CASSSEGVYTNEKLFF
TRBJ2-7,NA,TRBV4-3,NA,TGCGCCAGCAGCCAAGAAGTCGGGGGGCGCGGTTACGAGCAGTACTTC,CASSQEVGGRGYEQYF
TRBJ1-5,NA,TRBV19,NA,TGTGCCACCGCTAATCAGGGTAGAAGCAATCAGCCCCAGCATTTT,CATANQGRSNQPQHF
TRBJ2-3,NA,TRBV10-3,TRBD1,TGTGCCATCAGTCCCGGACAGGACACAGATACGCAGTATTTT,CAISPGQDTDTQYF
TRBJ1-3,NA,TRBV7-9,NA,TGTGCCAGCAGCCAAAACTTAGAAGACTACTCTGGAAACACCATATATTTT,CASSQNLEDYSGNTIYF
TRBJ2-7,NA,TRBV2,NA,TGTGCCAGCAGGGGCGCTGTCTACGAGCAGTACTTC,CASRGAVYEQYF
TRBJ2-1,NA,TRBV5-1,NA,TGCGCCAGCAGCTTTTGGGAGGACCAATACAATGAGCAGTTCTTC,CASSFWEDQYNEQFF
TRBJ2-6,NA,TRBV11-3,NA,TGTGCCAGCAGCTTCGGACATGCCCCCGGGGCCAACGTCCTGACTTTC,CASSFGHAPGANVLTF
TRBJ2-2,NA,TRBV29-1,TRBD1,TGCAGCGCAGGGACAGCGAACACCGGGGAGCTGTTTTTT,CSAGTANTGELFF
TRBJ1-1,once,TRBV4-2,TRBD1,TGTGCCAGCAGCCCGCAGGGGGAGAACACTGAAGCTTTCTTT,CASSPQGENTEAFF
TRBJ1-1,NA,TRBV2,NA,TGTGCCAGCAGCCTGTCCTGGCGGGACACTGAAGCTTTCTTT,CASSLSWRDTEAFF
TRBJ1-6,NA,TRBV7-6,NA,TGTGCCAGCAGCTTAGTTGGGGCAGAATCACCCCTCCACTTT,CASSLVGAESPLHF
TRBJ2-4,NA,TRBV6-5,NA,TGTGCCAGCAGTTACTCATATCAGGGGACCAAAAACATTCAGTACTTC,CASSYSYQGTKNIQYF